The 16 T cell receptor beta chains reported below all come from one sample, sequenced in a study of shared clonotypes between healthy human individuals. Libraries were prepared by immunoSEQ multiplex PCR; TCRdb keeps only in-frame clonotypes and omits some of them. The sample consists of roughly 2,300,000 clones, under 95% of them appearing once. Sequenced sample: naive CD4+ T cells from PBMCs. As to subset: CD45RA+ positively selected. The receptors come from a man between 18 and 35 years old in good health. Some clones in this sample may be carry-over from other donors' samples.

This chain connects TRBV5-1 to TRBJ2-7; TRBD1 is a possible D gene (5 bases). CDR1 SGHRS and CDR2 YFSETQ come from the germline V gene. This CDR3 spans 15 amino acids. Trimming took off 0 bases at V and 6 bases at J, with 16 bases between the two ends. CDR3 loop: CASSLVGATGPEQYF. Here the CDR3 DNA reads TGCGCCAGCAGCTTGGTTGGGGCGACGGGCCCCGAGCAGTACTTC. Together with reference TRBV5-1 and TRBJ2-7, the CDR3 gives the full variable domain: KAGVTQTPRYLIKTRGQQVTLSCSPISGHRSVSWYQQTPGQGLQFLFEYFSETQRNKGNFPGRFSGRQFSNSRSEMNVSTLELGDSALYLCASSLVGATGPEQYFGPGTRLTVT.

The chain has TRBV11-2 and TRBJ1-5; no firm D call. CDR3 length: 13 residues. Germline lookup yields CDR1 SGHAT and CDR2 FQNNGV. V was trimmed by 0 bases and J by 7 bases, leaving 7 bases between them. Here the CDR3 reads CASSLEARQPQHF. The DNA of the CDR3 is TGTGCCAGCAGCTTAGAGGCCAGACAGCCCCAGCATTTT.

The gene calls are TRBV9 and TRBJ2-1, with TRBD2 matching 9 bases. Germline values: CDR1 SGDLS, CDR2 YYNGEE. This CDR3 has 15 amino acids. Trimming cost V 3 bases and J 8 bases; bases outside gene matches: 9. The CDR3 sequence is CASSGGLALYDEQFF. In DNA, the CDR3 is TGTGCCAGCAGCGGAGGACTAGCGTTGTATGATGAGCAGTTCTTC.

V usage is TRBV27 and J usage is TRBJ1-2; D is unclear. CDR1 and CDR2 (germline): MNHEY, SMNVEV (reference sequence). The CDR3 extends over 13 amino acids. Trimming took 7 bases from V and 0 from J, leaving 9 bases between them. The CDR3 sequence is CASNSTANYGYTF. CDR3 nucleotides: TGTGCCAGCAACTCAACAGCTAACTATGGCTACACCTTC.

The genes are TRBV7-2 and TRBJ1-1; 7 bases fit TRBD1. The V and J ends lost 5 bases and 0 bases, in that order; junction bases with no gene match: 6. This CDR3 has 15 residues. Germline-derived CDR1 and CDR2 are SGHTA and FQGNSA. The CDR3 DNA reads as TGTGCCAGCAGCCGGGGACAGCCTATGAACACTGAAGCTTTCTTT. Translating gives CASSRGQPMNTEAFF.

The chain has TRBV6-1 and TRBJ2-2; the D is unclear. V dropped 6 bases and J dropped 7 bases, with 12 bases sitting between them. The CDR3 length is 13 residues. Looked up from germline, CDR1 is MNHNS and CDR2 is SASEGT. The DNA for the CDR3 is TGTGCCAGCAGACTGTCCGAAGGCGGGGAGCTGTTTTTT. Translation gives CASRLSEGGELFF.

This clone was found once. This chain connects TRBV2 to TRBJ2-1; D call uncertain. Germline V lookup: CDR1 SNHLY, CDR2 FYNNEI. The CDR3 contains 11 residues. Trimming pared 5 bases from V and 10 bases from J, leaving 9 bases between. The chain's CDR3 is CASSIRYEQFF. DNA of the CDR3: TGTGCCAGCAGTATTCGATACGAGCAGTTCTTC. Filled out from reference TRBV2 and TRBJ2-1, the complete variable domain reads EPEVTQTPSHQVTQMGQEVILRCVPISNHLYFYWYRQILGQKVEFLVSFYNNEISEKSEIFDDQFSVERPDGSNFTLKIRSTKLEDSAMYFCASSIRYEQFFGPGTRLTVL.

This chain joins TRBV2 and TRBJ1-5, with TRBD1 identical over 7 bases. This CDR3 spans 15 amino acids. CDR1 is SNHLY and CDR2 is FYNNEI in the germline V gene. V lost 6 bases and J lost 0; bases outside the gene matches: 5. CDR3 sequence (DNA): TGTGCCAGCAGCTTGGGACAGATTAGCAATCAGCCCCAGCATTTT. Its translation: CASSLGQISNQPQHF.

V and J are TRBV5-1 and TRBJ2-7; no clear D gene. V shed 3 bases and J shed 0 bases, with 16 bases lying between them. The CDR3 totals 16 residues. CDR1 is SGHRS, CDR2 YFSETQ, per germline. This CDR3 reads CASSSSLTASSYEQYF. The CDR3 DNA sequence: TGCGCCAGCAGCTCGAGTTTGACCGCTAGCTCCTACGAGCAGTACTTC. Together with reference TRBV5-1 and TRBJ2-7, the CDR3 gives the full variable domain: KAGVTQTPRYLIKTRGQQVTLSCSPISGHRSVSWYQQTPGQGLQFLFEYFSETQRNKGNFPGRFSGRQFSNSRSEMNVSTLELGDSALYLCASSSSLTASSYEQYFGPGTRLTVT.

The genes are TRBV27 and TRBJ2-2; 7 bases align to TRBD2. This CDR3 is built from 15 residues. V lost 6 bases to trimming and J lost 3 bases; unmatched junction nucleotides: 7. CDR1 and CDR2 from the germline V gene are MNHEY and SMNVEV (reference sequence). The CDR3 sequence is CASRGAGRDTGELFF. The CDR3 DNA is TGTGCCAGCAGGGGAGCGGGACGGGACACCGGGGAGCTGTTTTTT.

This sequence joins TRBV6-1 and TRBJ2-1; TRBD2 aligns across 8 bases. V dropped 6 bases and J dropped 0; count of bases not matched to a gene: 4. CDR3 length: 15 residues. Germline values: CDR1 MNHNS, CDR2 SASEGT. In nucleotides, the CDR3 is TGTGCCAGCAGCCCGGGACTAGGCTCCTACAATGAGCAGTTCTTC. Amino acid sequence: CASSPGLGSYNEQFF.

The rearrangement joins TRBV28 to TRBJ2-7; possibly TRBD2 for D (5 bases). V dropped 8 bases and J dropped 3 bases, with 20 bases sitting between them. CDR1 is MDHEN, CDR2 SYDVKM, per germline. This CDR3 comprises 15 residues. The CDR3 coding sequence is TGTGCCAGCTTGCCGGGCGGGTCAGTGAGCTACGAGCAGTACTTC. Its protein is CASLPGGSVSYEQYF.

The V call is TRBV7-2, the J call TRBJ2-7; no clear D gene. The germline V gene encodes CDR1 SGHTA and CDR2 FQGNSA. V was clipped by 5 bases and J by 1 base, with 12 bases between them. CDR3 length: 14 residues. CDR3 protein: CASSTRLGSYEQYF. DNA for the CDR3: TGTGCCAGCAGCACCCGACTGGGGTCCTACGAGCAGTACTTC.

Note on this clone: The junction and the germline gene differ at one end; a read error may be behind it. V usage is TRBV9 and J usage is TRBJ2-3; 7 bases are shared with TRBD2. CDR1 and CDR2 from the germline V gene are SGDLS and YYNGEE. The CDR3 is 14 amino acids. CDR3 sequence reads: CASSVDFEGGAVRF. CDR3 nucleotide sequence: TGTGCCAGCAGCGTAGATTTTGAGGGAGGGGCGGTTCGGTTT.

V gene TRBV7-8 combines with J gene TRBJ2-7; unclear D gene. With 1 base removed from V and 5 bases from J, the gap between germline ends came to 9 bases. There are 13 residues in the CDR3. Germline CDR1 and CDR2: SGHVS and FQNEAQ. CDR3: CASSLGRDDEQYF. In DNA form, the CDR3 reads TGTGCCAGCAGCTTAGGACGAGATGACGAGCAGTACTTC.

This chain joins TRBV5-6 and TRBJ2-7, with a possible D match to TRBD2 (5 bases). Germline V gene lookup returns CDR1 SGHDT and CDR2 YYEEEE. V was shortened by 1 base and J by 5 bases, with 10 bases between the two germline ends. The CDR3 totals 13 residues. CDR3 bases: TGTGCCAGCAGCTTGACCCGGGGTAACGAGCAGTACTTC. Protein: CASSLTRGNEQYF.